Described below is a single T cell receptor beta chain sequence and its context. These data are taken from a study of blood T cell repertoires in COVID-19. Overall study context: Spain, Italy and the United States supplied samples that represented acute and convalescent COVID-19. From T cells, B-cell-depleted T cells, or PBMCs came the material, which was cDNA or gDNA.

In the original workflow: Amplified reference gene primers provided the basis for estimating nucleated cell counts. Repertoires were generated with immunoSEQ multiplex PCR, while TCRdb's copy carries only in-frame clones and drops some. The V and J calls and clone size were taken over from that table, and D and trimming were inferred from the DNA. The sample shows 90,000 to 100,000 clones, 81% of them seen only once. CDR3 size: 12 residues. CDR1 is SNHLY, CDR2 FYNNEI, per germline. V gave up 11 bases and J gave up 5 bases, with 14 bases separating them. The chain uses TRBV2 and TRBJ2-3, with D perhaps matching TRBD2 (6 bases). This clonotype was obtained from a woman of 80 years or more with acute or convalescent COVID-19. The source material was peripheral blood. The CDR3 spells CAGRAGGDTQYF. In DNA form, the CDR3 reads TGTGCCGGACGGGCCGGGGGAGATACGCAGTATTTT.